Shown below are 18 T cell receptor beta chains from a single sample sequenced in a study of CD8+ T cells in alopecia areata. Investigators isolated RNA and reverse transcribed it into cDNA to act as the sequencing template. Generated by immunoSEQ multiplex PCR, the TCRdb table keeps only in-frame clones and is missing some. The data show about 160,000 clones, roughly 48% seen once. Source material: CD4+ T cells sorted from blood. The receptors were sampled from a human donor with alopecia areata.

On this clone itself: The same CDR3 arises from other DNA sequences in this sample as well. The chain employs TRBV29-1 and TRBJ2-5; possibly TRBD1 for D (5 bases). Germline CDR1 and CDR2: SQVTM and ANQGSEA. The CDR3 runs to 12 residues. The germline V and J ends were trimmed by 4 bases and 4 bases, with 10 bases remaining between them. This CDR3 reads CSVVRGGETQYF. The CDR3 DNA is TGCAGCGTTGTTAGGGGTGGAGAGACCCAGTACTTC.

V usage is TRBV29-1 and J usage is TRBJ2-5; D gene ambiguous. The CDR3 has 15 residues. V was cut by 6 bases and J by 1 base, with 18 bases left in between. Germline V gives CDR1 SQVTM, CDR2 ANQGSEA. This CDR3 reads CSVVGLRPFQETQYF. The CDR3 DNA follows: TGCAGCGTCGTGGGTCTTCGACCATTCCAAGAGACCCAGTACTTC.

This clone was detected a few times. The V and J genes are TRBV4-2 and TRBJ2-6; the match to TRBD1 covers 9 bases. V lost 0 bases to trimming and J lost 2 bases; unmatched junction nucleotides: 5. The CDR3 consists of 18 residues. The germline CDR1 and CDR2 sequences are LGHNA and YNFKEQ. CDR3 sequence (DNA): TGTGCCAGCAGCCAAGAGGGACAGGGTACAACTGGGGCCAACGTCCTGACTTTC. This codes for CASSQEGQGTTGANVLTF.

The chain uses TRBV27 and TRBJ2-7; 8 bases are shared with TRBD1. This CDR3 is 15 amino acids long. Germline-derived CDR1 and CDR2 are MNHEY and SMNVEV (reference sequence). V dropped 7 bases and J dropped 0; count of bases not matched to a gene: 8. CDR3 sequence: CASKMLTGGSYEQYF. CDR3 DNA: TGTGCCAGCAAGATGCTTACAGGGGGCTCCTACGAGCAGTACTTC.

V is TRBV11-2 and J is TRBJ2-3; 14 positions agree with TRBD2. This CDR3 has 15 amino acids. Germline CDR1 SGHAT, CDR2 FQNNGV. The J segment lost 11 bases and the V segment lost 5 bases, leaving 9 bases of the junction unmatched. CDR3 bases: TGTGCCAGCAGCCAGACTAGCGGGAGGGTCCGGGGGCAGTATTTT. Amino acid sequence: CASSQTSGRVRGQYF.

A few counts support this clone. V and J are TRBV19 and TRBJ2-6; no clear D. This CDR3 has 15 residues. Germline loops: CDR1 LNHDA, CDR2 SQIVND (reference sequence). Deletions cut 3 bases from V and 2 bases from J, with 8 bases between. The chain's CDR3 is CASSIVDAGANVLTF. In DNA, the CDR3 is TGTGCCAGTAGTATCGTGGACGCTGGGGCCAACGTCCTGACTTTC.

Only one count was recorded for this clone. The rearrangement joins TRBV28 to TRBJ1-5, with TRBD1 identical over 9 bases. The CDR3 length is 17 residues. CDR1 MDHEN and CDR2 SYDVKM come from the germline V gene. V trimming: 7 bases; J trimming: 7 bases; junction bases outside the gene matches: 17. In DNA, the CDR3 is TGTGCCAGCACTTCCCTGATTTATTGGGACAGGGAGCAGCCCCAGCATTTT. This gives the protein CASTSLIYWDREQPQHF. The full variable domain, completed using reference TRBV28 and TRBJ1-5, is DVKVTQSSRYLVKRTGEKVFLECVQDMDHENMFWYRQDPGLGLRLIYFSYDVKMKEKGDIPEGYSVSREKKERFSLILESASTNQTSMYLCASTSLIYWDREQPQHFGDGTRLSIL.

This clone was seen only once. The gene calls are TRBV5-1 and TRBJ1-1, with D perhaps TRBD1 (6 bases). Germline loops: CDR1 SGHRS, CDR2 YFSETQ. The CDR3 runs to 13 residues. The V and J ends lost 2 bases and 3 bases respectively, with 8 bases between them. The CDR3 sequence: CASSFRTDTEAFF. The CDR3 DNA follows: TGCGCCAGCAGCTTCCGGACAGACACTGAAGCTTTCTTT.

The CDR3, as DNA: TGCGCCAGCAGCGGGGACAGGGAGACCCAGTACTTC. Its protein product is CASSGDRETQYF. This chain uses TRBV5-1 with TRBJ2-5; 8 positions agree with TRBD1. The CDR3 has 12 residues. Germline values: CDR1 SGHRS, CDR2 YFSETQ. The ends lost 4 bases at V and 5 bases at J; junction bases unmatched: 1.

J is TRBJ2-1 and V is TRBV29-1, with 9 bases fitting TRBD2. This CDR3 has 15 residues. Germline V gene lookup returns CDR1 SQVTM and CDR2 ANQGSEA. The CDR3 nucleotides are TGCACCGGGGCGCCCGGGACTAGCCCCCTTAATGAGCAGTTCTTC. Translating it yields CTGAPGTSPLNEQFF.

J is TRBJ2-7 and V is TRBV27; TRBD2 matches at 12 bases. Germline V gene lookup returns CDR1 MNHEY and CDR2 SMNVEV (reference sequence). Trimming took 2 bases from V and 6 from J; bases not matched to a gene: 5. CDR3 size: 15 residues. The CDR3 spells CASSLGGLAGSEQYF. DNA of the CDR3: TGTGCCAGCAGTTTAGGAGGACTAGCGGGAAGCGAGCAGTACTTC.

The rearrangement links TRBV2 to TRBJ2-1, with 11 bases identical to TRBD2. CDR1 SNHLY and CDR2 FYNNEI come from the germline V gene. The CDR3 length is 15 residues. Trimming removed 0 bases from V and 9 bases from J; junction bases left unmatched: 4. CDR3 bases: TGTGCCAGCAGTGAAGCATCACTAGCGGGAGTTGAGCAGTTCTTC. Translating gives CASSEASLAGVEQFF.

The chain uses TRBV6-5 and TRBJ2-2, with 7 bases lining up with TRBD2. The CDR3 contains 14 residues. With 4 bases clipped from V and 4 bases from J, the junction kept 3 bases outside the gene matches. Germline V gene data show CDR1 as MNHEY and CDR2 as SVGAGI. The CDR3 loop reads CASSSSGTTGELFF. In DNA, the CDR3 is TGTGCCAGCAGTTCTAGCGGAACCACCGGGGAGCTGTTTTTT.

This clone was counted once. The CDR3, as DNA: TGTGCCAGCAGTTCAGCCGGACGGGGCACAGATACGCAGTATTTT. It codes for CASSSAGRGTDTQYF. The chain combines TRBV27 with TRBJ2-3; no firm D call. In germline, CDR1 is MNHEY, CDR2 SMNVEV (reference sequence). The CDR3 spans 15 residues. V was cut by 4 bases and J by 1 base, with 12 bases left in between.

This clone was recorded a few times. The chain combines TRBV29-1 with TRBJ2-1, with a weak D call TRBD1 (5 bases). Germline CDR1 is SQVTM and CDR2 is ANQGSEA. This CDR3 has 13 residues. V was pared by 3 bases and J by 3 bases, with 9 bases between. The CDR3 is CSVDRAVYNEQFF. The CDR3 coding sequence is TGCAGCGTTGACAGGGCGGTCTACAATGAGCAGTTCTTC.

The rearrangement uses TRBV28 and TRBJ2-3; tentatively, D is TRBD2 (5 bases). This CDR3 is built from 14 residues. Trimming pared 6 bases from V and 6 bases from J, leaving 16 bases between. CDR1 and CDR2 from the germline V gene are MDHEN and SYDVKM. CDR3 nucleotide sequence: TGTGCCAGCAGGGAACCCGGAGGAGGCGATACGCAGTATTTT. Its translation: CASREPGGGDTQYF.

This clone was counted between two and nine times. This sequence joins TRBV28 and TRBJ1-5; D is perhaps TRBD1 (6 bases). The germline CDR1 and CDR2 sequences are MDHEN and SYDVKM. V was clipped by 6 bases and J by 7 bases, with 25 bases between them. The CDR3 runs to 17 residues. The CDR3 loop reads CASSLTWGAAEFQPQHF. The CDR3 region has the DNA TGTGCCAGCAGCCTGACGTGGGGGGCCGCCGAATTCCAGCCCCAGCATTTT.

The rearrangement joins TRBV18 to TRBJ2-5; TRBD1 agrees at 7 bases. With V trimmed by 5 bases and J by 5 bases, 2 bases remained unmatched. The CDR3 runs 12 residues. Germline CDR1 is KGHSH and CDR2 is LQKENI. The CDR3 is CASSVDRETQYF. CDR3 coding DNA: TGTGCCAGCTCAGTGGACAGGGAGACCCAGTACTTC.